This is a list of T cell receptor beta chains from one sample in a study of T cells after yellow fever vaccination. TCRdb re-called the 5' RACE reads through MiXCR, storing one row per CDR3 protein. The sample carries 620,000 or so distinct CDR3 sequences, about 12% recorded once. Specimen: PBMCs, collected on the day of the yellow fever booster vaccination. All receptors derive from a man aged 30 to 39 who received the YFV17D yellow fever vaccine. CDR3s include the opening cysteine and the closing phenylalanine or tryptophan. D genes are given only for firm matches. Part of the rows lack a size; the others show once, few, many or a class for expanded clones.

V	size	length	D	J	CDR3	DNA
TRBV18	NA	15	NA	TRBJ2-7	CASSPPGRGTGEQYF	TGTGCCAGCTCACCACCGGGCAGGGGCACTGGGGAGCAGTACTTC
TRBV9	many	14	NA	TRBJ2-1	CASSVVGSYNEQFF	TGTGCCAGCAGCGTAGTGGGCAGCTACAATGAGCAGTTCTTC
TRBV7-9	few	13	NA	TRBJ2-1	CASSLGVDVRQFF	TGTGCCAGCAGCTTGGGGGTTGACGTGCGGCAGTTCTTC
TRBV28	few	12	TRBD1	TRBJ2-1	CAVGQGNNEQFF	TGTGCCGTGGGACAGGGGAACAATGAGCAGTTCTTC
TRBV10-3	NA	11	NA	TRBJ2-1	CAISDLSVWFF	TGTGCCATCAGTGACCTTTCTGTGTGGTTCTTC
TRBV3-1	few	15	TRBD2	TRBJ2-1	CASSQDGAGGNEQFF	TGTGCCAGCAGCCAAGATGGGGCGGGAGGGAATGAGCAGTTCTTC
TRBV10-3	few	16	NA	TRBJ2-3	CAISEKGGSTGDTQYF	TGTGCCATCAGTGAGAAGGGGGGGTCTACAGGAGATACGCAGTATTTT
TRBV12-3/TRBV12-4	NA	12	NA	TRBJ2-7	CASSLAGTEQYF	TGTGCCAGCAGTTTAGCTGGGACCGAGCAGTACTTC
TRBV20-1	NA	15	TRBD1	TRBJ2-7	CSAKRRRTGFDEQYF	TGCAGTGCTAAGAGGAGAAGGACAGGTTTCGACGAGCAGTACTTC
TRBV3-1	NA	15	NA	TRBJ1-4	CASTLGFQGGEKLFF	TGTGCCAGCACCCTTGGTTTTCAGGGAGGTGAAAAACTGTTTTTT
TRBV3-1	NA	13	NA	TRBJ1-3	CASSEVSGNTIYF	TGTGCCAGCAGTGAGGTGTCCGGAAACACCATATATTTT
TRBV20-1	NA	16	TRBD1	TRBJ2-2	CSAREQGQANTGELFF	TGCAGTGCTAGAGAACAGGGACAGGCGAACACCGGGGAGCTGTTTTTT
TRBV12-3/TRBV12-4	NA	15	TRBD1	TRBJ1-5	CASSWGQGVNQPQHF	TGTGCCAGCAGTTGGGGCCAGGGGGTCAATCAGCCCCAGCATTTT
TRBV18	many	14	TRBD1	TRBJ1-5	CASSPGTANQPQHF	TGTGCCAGCTCACCGGGGACAGCGAATCAGCCCCAGCATTTT
TRBV20-1	few	13	TRBD2	TRBJ2-1	CSAAGTSIDEQFF	TGCAGTGCAGCCGGGACTAGCATAGATGAGCAGTTCTTC
TRBV5-1	many	16	TRBD2	TRBJ2-1	CASSLERLAGYNEQFF	TGCGCCAGCAGCTTGGAAAGGCTAGCGGGATACAATGAGCAGTTCTTC